What follows is one T cell receptor (beta chain) and its context. The antigen it binds to is not known. Base qualities are missing; no much larger clone stands one base away. V is pared back by 4 bases and J by 7 bases, with 11 bases lying between the germline termini. CDR1 is given as MNHEY and CDR2 as SVGEGT, both from the germline V gene. The CDR3 contains 13 residues, cysteine and phenylalanine counted. Only CDR3 DNA is held: 39 bases, read in frame from base 1. TCRbeta CDR3 regions were amplified from genomic DNA using the immunoSEQ Assay, a bias-controlled multiplex PCR. As for the authors' bioinformatics: Nucleated cell counts per sample were estimated from amplification of reference gene primers within the assay. To quantify the absolute abundance of each unique TCRbeta CDR3 rearrangement, sequence reads were collapsed and filtered. Productive Simpson clonality was computed per sample as the square root of Simpson's diversity index over productive rearrangements. In its TCRdb copy, this immuneACCESS table keeps in-frame sequences only and misses some clones. Where compared with another copy, unresolved V genes explain less than half of these, and the others have no known cause. V, J and clone size are those of that table, while D and trimming were read from the DNA. Present in this sample are around 330,000 clones, more than 90% of which were seen just once. The ten most abundant clones make up around 2.6% of the sample.

Participants in the prospective study were aged roughly 18 to 95 years, lived in about two dozen United States geographic areas, and enrolled through a virtual design. In the prospective study, participants were assigned to cohorts based on the clinical history participants reported in a screening survey and a study questionnaire. ImmuneRACE Cohort 3 recovered participants were defined by two consecutive negative NP/OP PCR tests, healthcare professional clearance, or symptom resolution. Mobile phlebotomists in the prospective study collected whole blood, serum and a nasopharyngeal or oropharyngeal swab from every participant. Additional blood draws and questionnaires over an approximately 2-month period could optionally be provided by prospective study participants. Blood samples from the prospective study were shipped frozen or at room temperature prior to DNA extraction. The entry originates in a study of blood T cell repertoires in COVID-19 (dated by TCRdb to the early 2020s). About the study as a whole: Samples covering the acute and convalescent phases of COVID-19 were provided by collaborators in the United States, Italy and Spain. The sample metadata nearly always contained a de-identified subject ID, COVID-19 status, age in years and sex. The dataset comprised deeply sampled blood TCRbeta repertoires from subjects exposed to, actively infected with, or recovered from COVID-19. The material from the prospective study consisted of cDNA or gDNA derived from T cells, B-cell-depleted T cells, or PBMCs. Where HLA class I and class II types were available, the types were taken from metadata supplied by the sample provider, not from assay-based typing. The samples were drawn from the first 160 participants of the ongoing ImmuneRACE study and from 950 to 1,500 subjects provided by 6 global collaborators. The repertoires were made available in a free public database intended to serve as a resource for research on the immune response to SARS-CoV-2.

Results and caveats for the whole study, not just this receptor: Clinical and demographic metadata were provided uncurated, with the amount varying by source and participant.

This chain is built from TRBV6-2 or TRBV6-3 and TRBJ1-5; the best D guess is TRBD1, with 5 bases matching. The sample consisted of PBMCs or T cells enriched from blood (not recorded which). The sequence derives from a man aged 55 to 70 who had recovered from COVID-19. The CDR3 sequence is CASSLEGHQPQHF. The DNA sequence follows: TGTGCCAGCAGTTTGGAGGGGCACCAGCCCCAGCATTTT.